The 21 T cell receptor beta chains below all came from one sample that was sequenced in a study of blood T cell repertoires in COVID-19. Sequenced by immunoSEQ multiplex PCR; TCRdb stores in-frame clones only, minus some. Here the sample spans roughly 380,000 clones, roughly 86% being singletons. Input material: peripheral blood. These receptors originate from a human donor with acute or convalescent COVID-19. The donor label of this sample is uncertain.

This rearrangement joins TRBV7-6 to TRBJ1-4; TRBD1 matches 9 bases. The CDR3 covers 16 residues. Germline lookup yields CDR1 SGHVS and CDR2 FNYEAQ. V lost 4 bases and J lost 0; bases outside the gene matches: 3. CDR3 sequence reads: CASSYRGPATNEKLFF. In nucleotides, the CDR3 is TGTGCCAGCAGCTACAGGGGGCCGGCAACTAATGAAAAACTGTTTTTT. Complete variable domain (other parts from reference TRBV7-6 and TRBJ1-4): GAGVSQSPRYKVTKRGQDVALRCDPISGHVSLYWYRQALGQGPEFLTYFNYEAQQDKSGLPNDRFSAERPEGSISTLTIQRTEQRDSAMYRCASSYRGPATNEKLFFGSGTQLSVL.

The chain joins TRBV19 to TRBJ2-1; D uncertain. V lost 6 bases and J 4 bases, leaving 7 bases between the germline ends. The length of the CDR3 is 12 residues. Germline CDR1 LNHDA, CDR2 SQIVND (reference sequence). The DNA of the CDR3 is TGTGCCAGTAGCGCCGGGTACAATGAGCAGTTCTTC. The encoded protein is CASSAGYNEQFF. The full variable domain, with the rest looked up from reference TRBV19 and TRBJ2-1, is DGGITQSPKYLFRKEGQNVTLSCEQNLNHDAMYWYRQDPGQGLRLIYYSQIVNDFQKGDIAEGYSVSREKKESFPLTVTSAQKNPTAFYLCASSAGYNEQFFGPGTRLTVL.

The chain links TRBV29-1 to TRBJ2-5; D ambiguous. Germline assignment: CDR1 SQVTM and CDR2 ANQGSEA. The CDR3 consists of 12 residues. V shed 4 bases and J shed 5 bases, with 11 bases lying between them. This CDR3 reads CSVADGSETQYF. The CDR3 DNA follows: TGCAGCGTTGCAGACGGGTCCGAGACCCAGTACTTC.

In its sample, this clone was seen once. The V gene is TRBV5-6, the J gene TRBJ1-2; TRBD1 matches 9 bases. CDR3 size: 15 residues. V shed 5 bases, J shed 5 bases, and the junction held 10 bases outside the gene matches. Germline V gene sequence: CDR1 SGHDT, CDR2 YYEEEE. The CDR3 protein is CASRLWDRERYGYTF. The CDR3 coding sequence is TGTGCCAGCAGGCTCTGGGACAGGGAGAGATATGGCTACACCTTC. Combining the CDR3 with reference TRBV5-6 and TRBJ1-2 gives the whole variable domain DAGVTQSPTHLIKTRGQQVTLRCSPKSGHDTVSWYQQALGQGPQFIFQYYEEEERQRGNFPDRFSGHQFPNYSSELNVNALLLGDSALYLCASRLWDRERYGYTFGSGTRLTVV.

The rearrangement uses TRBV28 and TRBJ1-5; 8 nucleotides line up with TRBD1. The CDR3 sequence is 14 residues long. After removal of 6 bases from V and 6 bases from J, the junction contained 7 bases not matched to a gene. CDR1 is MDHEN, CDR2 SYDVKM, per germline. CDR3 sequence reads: CASRGGTGSQPQHF. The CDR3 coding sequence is TGTGCCAGCAGGGGAGGGACAGGAAGTCAGCCCCAGCATTTT.

In nucleotides, the CDR3 is TGTGCCAGCAGCGGCAATCTCCGAGGGGGCACTGAAGCTTTCTTT. Translated, it gives CASSGNLRGGTEAFF. This rearrangement joins TRBV9 to TRBJ1-1, with a possible D match to TRBD1 (6 bases). The V gene's germline CDR1 is SGDLS and CDR2 YYNGEE. V was cut by 3 bases and J by 4 bases, with 16 bases left in between. The CDR3 has 15 amino acids.

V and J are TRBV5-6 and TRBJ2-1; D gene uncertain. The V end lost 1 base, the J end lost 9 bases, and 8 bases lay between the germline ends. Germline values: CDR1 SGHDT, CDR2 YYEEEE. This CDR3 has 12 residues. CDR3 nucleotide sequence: TGTGCCAGCAGCTTGTACGCGGCTGAGCAGTTCTTC. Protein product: CASSLYAAEQFF.

The CDR3 coding sequence is TGCGCCAGCAGCTTGACCGTTAGTAAAGATACGCAGTATTTT. It encodes CASSLTVSKDTQYF. This sequence joins TRBV5-1 and TRBJ2-3; D remains unclear. V lost 1 base to trimming and J lost 5 bases, with 11 bases between them. The CDR3 runs to 14 residues. Germline CDR1 reads SGHRS; CDR2 reads YFSETQ.

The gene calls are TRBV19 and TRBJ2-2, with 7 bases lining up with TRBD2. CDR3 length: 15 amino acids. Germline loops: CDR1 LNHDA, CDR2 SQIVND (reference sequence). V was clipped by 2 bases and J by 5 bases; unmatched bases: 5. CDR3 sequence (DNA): TGTGCCAGTAGTATACTAGCGGTTTCGACCGGGGAGCTGTTTTTT. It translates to CASSILAVSTGELFF.

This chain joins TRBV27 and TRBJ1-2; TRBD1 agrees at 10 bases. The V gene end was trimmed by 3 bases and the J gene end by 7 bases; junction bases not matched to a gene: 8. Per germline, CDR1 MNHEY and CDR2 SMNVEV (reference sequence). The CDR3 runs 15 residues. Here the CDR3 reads CASSFTGTGVSGYTF. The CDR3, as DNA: TGTGCCAGCAGTTTCACCGGGACAGGGGTCTCTGGCTACACCTTC.

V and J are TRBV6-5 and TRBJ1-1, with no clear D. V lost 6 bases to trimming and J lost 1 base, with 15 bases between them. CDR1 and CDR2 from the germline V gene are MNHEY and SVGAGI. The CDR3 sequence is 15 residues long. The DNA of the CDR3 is TGTGCCAGCAGCTTGGTTGGGCGTCCGAACACTGAAGCTTTCTTT. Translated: CASSLVGRPNTEAFF.

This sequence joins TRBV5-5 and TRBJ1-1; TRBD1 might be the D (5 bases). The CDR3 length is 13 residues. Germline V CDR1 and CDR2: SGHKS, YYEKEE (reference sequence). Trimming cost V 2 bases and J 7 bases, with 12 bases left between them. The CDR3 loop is CASSFGAGSEAFF. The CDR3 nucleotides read TGTGCCAGCAGCTTCGGGGCGGGGAGTGAAGCTTTCTTT. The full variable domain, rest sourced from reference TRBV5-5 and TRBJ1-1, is DAGVTQSPTHLIKTRGQQVTLRCSPISGHKSVSWYQQVLGQGPQFIFQYYEKEERGRGNFPDRFSARQFPNYSSELNVNALLLGDSALYLCASSFGAGSEAFFGQGTRLTVV.

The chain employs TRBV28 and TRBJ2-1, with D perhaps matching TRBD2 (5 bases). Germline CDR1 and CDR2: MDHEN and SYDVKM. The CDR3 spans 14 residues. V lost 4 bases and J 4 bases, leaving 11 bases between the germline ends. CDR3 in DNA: TGTGCCAGCAGTTCCGTTGGGAGTTACAATGAGCAGTTCTTC. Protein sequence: CASSSVGSYNEQFF.

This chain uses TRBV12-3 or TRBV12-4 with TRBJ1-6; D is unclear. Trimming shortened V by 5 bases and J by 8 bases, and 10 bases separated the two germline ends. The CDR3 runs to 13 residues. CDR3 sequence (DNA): TGTGCCAGCAGTAACAGACATTATTCACCCCTCCACTTT. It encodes CASSNRHYSPLHF.

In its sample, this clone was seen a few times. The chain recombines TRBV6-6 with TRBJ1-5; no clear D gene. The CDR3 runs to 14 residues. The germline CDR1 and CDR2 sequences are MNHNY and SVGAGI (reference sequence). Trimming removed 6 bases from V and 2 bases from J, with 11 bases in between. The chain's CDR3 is CASRAREGNQPQHF. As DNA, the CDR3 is TGTGCCAGCAGGGCTAGGGAGGGCAATCAGCCCCAGCATTTT.

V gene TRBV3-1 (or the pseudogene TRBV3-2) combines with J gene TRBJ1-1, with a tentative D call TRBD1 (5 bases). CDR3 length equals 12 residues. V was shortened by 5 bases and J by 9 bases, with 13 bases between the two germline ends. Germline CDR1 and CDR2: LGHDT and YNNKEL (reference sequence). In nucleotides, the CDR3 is TGTGCCAGCAGCTCCGCGACAGATAAAGCTTTCTTT. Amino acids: CASSSATDKAFF.

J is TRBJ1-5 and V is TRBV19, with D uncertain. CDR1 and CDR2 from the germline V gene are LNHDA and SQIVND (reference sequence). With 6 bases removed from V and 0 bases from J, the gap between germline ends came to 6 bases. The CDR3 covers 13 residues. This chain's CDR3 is CASRIHSNQPQHF. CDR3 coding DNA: TGTGCCAGTAGAATTCATAGCAATCAGCCCCAGCATTTT.

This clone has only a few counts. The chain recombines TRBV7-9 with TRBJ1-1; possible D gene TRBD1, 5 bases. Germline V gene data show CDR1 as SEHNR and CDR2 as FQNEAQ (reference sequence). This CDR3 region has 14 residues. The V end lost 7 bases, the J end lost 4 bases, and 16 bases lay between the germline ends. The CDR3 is CASTLGAGRTEAFF. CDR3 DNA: TGTGCCAGCACCCTAGGGGCAGGTCGCACTGAAGCTTTCTTT.

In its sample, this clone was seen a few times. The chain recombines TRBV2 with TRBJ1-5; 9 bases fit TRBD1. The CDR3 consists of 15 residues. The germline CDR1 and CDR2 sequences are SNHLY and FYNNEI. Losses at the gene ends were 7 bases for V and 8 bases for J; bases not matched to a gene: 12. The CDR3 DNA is TGTGCCAGCAATATCCAACAGGGGGCAACAGAGCCCCAGCATTTT. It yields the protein CASNIQQGATEPQHF. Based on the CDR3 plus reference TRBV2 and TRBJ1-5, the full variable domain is EPEVTQTPSHQVTQMGQEVILRCVPISNHLYFYWYRQILGQKVEFLVSFYNNEISEKSEIFDDQFSVERPDGSNFTLKIRSTKLEDSAMYFCASNIQQGATEPQHFGDGTRLSIL.

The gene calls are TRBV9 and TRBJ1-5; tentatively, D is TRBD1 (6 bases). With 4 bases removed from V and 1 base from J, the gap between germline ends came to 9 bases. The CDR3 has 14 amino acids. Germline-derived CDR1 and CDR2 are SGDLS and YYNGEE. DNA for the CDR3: TGTGCCAGCAGCCTCGGACAGAGCAATCAGCCCCAGCATTTT. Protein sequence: CASSLGQSNQPQHF. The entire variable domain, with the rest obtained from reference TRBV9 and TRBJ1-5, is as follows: DSGVTQTPKHLITATGQRVTLRCSPRSGDLSVYWYQQSLDQGLQFLIQYYNGEERAKGNILERFSAQQFPDLHSELNLSSLELGDSALYFCASSLGQSNQPQHFGDGTRLSIL.

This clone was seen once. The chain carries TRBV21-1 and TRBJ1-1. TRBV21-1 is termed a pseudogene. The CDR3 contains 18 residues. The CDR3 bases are TGTGCCAGCAGCAAAGCGGCGGCGGTGGTTCGGGGGAACACTGAAGCTTTCTTT. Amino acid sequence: CASSKAAAVVRGNTEAFF.